The rows below give T cell receptor beta chains drawn from one sample of a study of T cells in Graves' hyperthyroidism and ophthalmopathy. TCRdb recomputed calls from the multiplex PCR reads with MiXCR, one row per CDR3 protein. The sample records more than 300,000 distinct CDR3 sequences, about 15% being singletons. Sample: blood. These receptor sequences come from a woman in her sixties with Graves' hyperthyroidism. Each CDR3 is given with its conserved first and last residue. A D gene is named only where the DNA matches it firmly. Clone size is not always given. Where it is, it says once, few, many or a class for expanded clones.

>many|TRBJ2-5|TRBD1|TRBV18
CASSSDRGYQETQYF
TGTGCCAGCTCATCGGACAGGGGGTACCAAGAGACCCAGTACTTC
>NA|TRBJ1-1|NA|TRBV7-9
CASSAAGRMNTEAFF
TGTGCCAGCAGCGCCGCCGGACGGATGAACACTGAAGCTTTCTTT
>NA|TRBJ2-7|TRBD1|TRBV19
CASATARVSQGNPTYEQYF
TGTGCCAGCGCGACTGCCCGAGTATCACAGGGGAACCCTACCTACGAGCAGTACTTC
>NA|TRBJ2-7|TRBD2|TRBV19
CASSGTSGDEQYF
TGTGCCAGTAGCGGGACTAGCGGGGACGAGCAGTACTTC
>NA|TRBJ1-4|TRBD1|TRBV15
CATTGTGGNEKLFF
TGTGCCACCACCGGGACAGGGGGAAATGAAAAACTGTTTTTT
>many|TRBJ2-1|TRBD2|TRBV7-3
CASSFTSATFNNEQFF
TGTGCCAGCAGCTTCACTAGCGCGACTTTTAACAATGAGCAGTTCTTC
>many|TRBJ2-7|NA|TRBV5-1
CASSPSGPEVYEQYF
TGCGCCAGCAGCCCCTCCGGGCCTGAAGTCTACGAGCAGTACTTC
>few|TRBJ2-6|NA|TRBV6-2/TRBV6-3
CASSYSNQGANVLTF
TGTGCCAGCAGTTACTCTAACCAGGGGGCCAACGTCCTGACTTTC
>few|TRBJ1-2|NA|TRBV14
CASSHYGPTGDYGYTF
TGTGCCAGCAGCCATTATGGTCCAACTGGGGACTATGGCTACACCTTC
>many|TRBJ2-3|TRBD1|TRBV10-3
CAISSGQGGDTQYF
TGTGCCATCAGTTCAGGACAGGGGGGAGATACGCAGTATTTT
>NA|TRBJ2-1|NA|TRBV10-3
CATAGPGHNEQFF
TGTGCCACCGCCGGGCCTGGGCACAATGAGCAGTTCTTC
>few|TRBJ1-2|NA|TRBV24-1
CATSSQGYGYTF
TGTGCCACCAGTAGCCAGGGCTATGGCTACACCTTC
>NA|TRBJ2-3|NA|TRBV7-9
CASSRDSTFGYF
TGTGCCAGCAGCCGGGACTCAACGTTTGGGTATTTT
>few|TRBJ2-3|NA|TRBV9
CASSANMDSGTDTQYF
TGTGCCAGCAGCGCCAATATGGACAGTGGCACAGATACGCAGTATTTT
>many|TRBJ2-5|NA|TRBV7-9
CASNLQDRTQYF
TGTGCCAGCAACTTACAAGATCGGACCCAGTACTTC
>NA|TRBJ2-1|TRBD1|TRBV12-3/TRBV12-4
CASSLGTGDALSGNEQFF
TGTGCCAGCAGTCTTGGGACAGGGGACGCACTGTCAGGCAATGAGCAGTTCTTC
>many|TRBJ2-2|TRBD2|TRBV6-2/TRBV6-3
CASRGTSGRTGELFF
TGTGCCAGCAGAGGGACTAGCGGGAGAACCGGGGAGCTGTTTTTT
>few|TRBJ1-1|NA|TRBV5-1
CASSLGGSYTEAFF
TGCGCCAGCAGCTTGGGGGGTAGTTACACTGAAGCTTTCTTT
>medium-sized|TRBJ1-6|TRBD1|TRBV3-1
CASSHDSRQGSSPLHF
TGTGCCAGCAGCCACGATTCCAGACAGGGGAGTTCACCCCTCCACTTT
>many|TRBJ2-3|TRBD2|TRBV18
CASHSGRRNTQYF
TGTGCCAGCCACAGCGGGAGAAGGAATACGCAGTATTTT
>NA|TRBJ2-3|TRBD2|TRBV5-8
CASRPGLAGGSDTQYF
TGTGCCAGCAGACCGGGACTAGCGGGAGGCTCAGATACGCAGTATTTT
>NA|TRBJ2-3|TRBD1|TRBV2
CASGGQGYTDTQYF
TGTGCCAGCGGAGGACAGGGATACACAGATACGCAGTATTTT
>NA|TRBJ1-4|NA|TRBV28
CASSLRGKLFF
TGTGCCAGCAGTTTACGTGGAAAACTGTTTTTT
>NA|TRBJ1-6|TRBD1|TRBV30
CAWSFRGRSPLHF
TGTGCCTGGAGTTTCAGGGGGCGATCACCCCTCCACTTT
>many|TRBJ2-7|TRBD2|TRBV7-9
CASSLVGSGRSYEQYF
TGTGCCAGCAGCTTAGTGGGTAGCGGGAGATCCTACGAGCAGTACTTC
>NA|TRBJ2-3|NA|TRBV4-1
CATAASRSDTQYF
TGCGCCACCGCGGCCTCCCGATCAGATACGCAGTATTTT
>NA|TRBJ2-1|NA|TRBV6-1
CASGQEQFF
TGTGCCAGCGGGCAAGAGCAGTTCTTC
>many|TRBJ2-3|NA|TRBV7-3
CASSLKGTDTQYF
TGTGCCAGCAGCTTAAAAGGGACAGATACGCAGTATTTT
>many|TRBJ2-1|TRBD2|TRBV20-1
CSARGIAGSGYNEQFF
TGCAGTGCTAGAGGGATAGCGGGCTCGGGGTACAATGAGCAGTTCTTC
>many|TRBJ2-3|TRBD1|TRBV7-9
CASSPTGGVADTQYF
TGTGCCAGCAGTCCCACAGGGGGAGTTGCAGATACGCAGTATTTT
>many|TRBJ2-4|NA|TRBV5-8
CASSSRYKNIQYF
TGTGCCAGCAGCTCACGGTACAAAAACATTCAGTACTTC